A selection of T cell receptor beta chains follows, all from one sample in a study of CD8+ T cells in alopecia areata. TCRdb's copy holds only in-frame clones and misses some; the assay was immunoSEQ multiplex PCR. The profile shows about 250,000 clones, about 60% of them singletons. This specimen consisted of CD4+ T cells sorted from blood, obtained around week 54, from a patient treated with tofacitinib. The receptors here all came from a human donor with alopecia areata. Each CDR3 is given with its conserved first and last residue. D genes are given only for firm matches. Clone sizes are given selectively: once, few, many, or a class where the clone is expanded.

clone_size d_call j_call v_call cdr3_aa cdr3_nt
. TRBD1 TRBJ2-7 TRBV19 CASSIPGTGGSGEQYF TGTGCCAGTAGTATCCCCGGGACAGGGGGTTCTGGCGAGCAGTACTTC
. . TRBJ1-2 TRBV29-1 CSVQEGYGYTF TGCAGCGTGCAAGAGGGCTATGGCTACACCTTC
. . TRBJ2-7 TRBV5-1 CASSPPTGTYEQYF TGCGCCAGCAGCCCGCCCACAGGTACCTACGAGCAGTACTTC
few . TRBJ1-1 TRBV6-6 CASSYPSSEAFF TGTGCCAGCAGTTACCCATCAAGTGAAGCTTTCTTT
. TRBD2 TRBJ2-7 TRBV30 CATLAGGGHEQYF TGTGCCACCCTAGCGGGGGGCGGCCACGAGCAGTACTTC
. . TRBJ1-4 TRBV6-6 CASRPYELGREKLFF TGTGCCAGCCGCCCTTACGAGCTAGGGCGCGAAAAACTGTTTTTT
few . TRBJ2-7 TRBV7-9 CASSAWKPEQYF TGTGCCAGCAGCGCTTGGAAACCCGAGCAGTACTTC
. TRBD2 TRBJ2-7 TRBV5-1 CASSLSGGYEQYF TGCGCCAGCAGCTTGTCCGGGGGGTACGAGCAGTACTTC
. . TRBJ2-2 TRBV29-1 CSVDERVTGELFF TGCAGCGTTGATGAGCGGGTCACCGGGGAGCTGTTTTTT
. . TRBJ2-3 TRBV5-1 CASTDSTDTQYF TGCGCCAGTACGGACAGCACAGATACGCAGTATTTT
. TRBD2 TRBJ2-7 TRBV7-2 CASSLVGSGGAAYEQYF TGTGCCAGCAGCTTAGTGGGTAGCGGGGGGGCCGCCTACGAGCAGTACTTC
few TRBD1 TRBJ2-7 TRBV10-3 CAINSGGGEQYF TGTGCCATCAACTCAGGGGGTGGCGAGCAGTACTTC
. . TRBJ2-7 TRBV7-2 CASSPHRSYEQYF TGTGCCAGCAGCCCGCACCGGTCCTACGAGCAGTACTTC
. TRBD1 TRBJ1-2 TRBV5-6 CASRRDRGYGYTF TGTGCCAGCAGGCGGGACAGAGGCTATGGCTACACCTTC
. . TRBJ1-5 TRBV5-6 CASSLENSQPQHF TGTGCCAGCAGCTTGGAGAATTCTCAGCCCCAGCATTTT
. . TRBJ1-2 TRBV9 CASSVGQSPYGYTF TGTGCCAGCAGCGTAGGGCAAAGCCCCTATGGCTACACCTTC
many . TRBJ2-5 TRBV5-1 CASSHAQAQETQYF TGCGCCAGCAGCCACGCCCAGGCTCAAGAGACCCAGTACTTC
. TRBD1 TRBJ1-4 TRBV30 CAWRAWTGEDEKLFF TGTGCCTGGAGGGCCTGGACAGGAGAAGATGAAAAACTGTTTTTT
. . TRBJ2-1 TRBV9 CASSVGTAESQFF TGTGCCAGCAGCGTAGGGACGGCGGAGTCGCAGTTCTTC
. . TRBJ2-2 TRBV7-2 CASTRDSNTGELFF TGTGCCAGCACCCGGGACTCCAACACCGGGGAGCTGTTTTTT
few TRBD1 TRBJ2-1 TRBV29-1 CSVLPQGTDNEQFF TGCAGCGTTCTCCCCCAGGGGACAGACAATGAGCAGTTCTTC
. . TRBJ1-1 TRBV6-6 CASSYSGGGGTEAFF TGTGCCAGCAGTTACTCGGGGGGAGGAGGCACTGAAGCTTTCTTT
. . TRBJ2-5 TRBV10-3 CAISGGYGETQYF TGTGCCATCAGTGGGGGGTATGGAGAGACCCAGTACTTC
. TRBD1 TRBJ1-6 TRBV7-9 CASSFSGTGSSPLHF TGTGCCAGCAGCTTCTCCGGGACAGGGTCTTCACCCCTCCACTTT
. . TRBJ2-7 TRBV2 CASITQGSYEQYF TGTGCCAGCATCACCCAGGGGTCCTACGAGCAGTACTTC
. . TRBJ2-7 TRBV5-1 CASSRGRGGNSYEQYF TGCGCCAGCAGCCGGGGGCGCGGGGGAAACTCCTACGAGCAGTACTTC
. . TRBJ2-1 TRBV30 CAWSVLNLGEQFF TGTGCCTGGAGTGTCCTAAATCTGGGTGAGCAGTTCTTC
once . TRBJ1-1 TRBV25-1 CASRSGLNTEAFF TGTGCCAGCAGGAGCGGTTTGAACACTGAAGCTTTCTTT
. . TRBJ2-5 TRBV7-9 CASSHSGETQYF TGTGCCAGCAGCCACTCGGGAGAGACCCAGTACTTC
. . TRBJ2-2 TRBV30 CAWTPLWGAGELFF TGTGCCTGGACCCCCTTATGGGGGGCCGGGGAGCTGTTTTTT
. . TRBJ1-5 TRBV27 CASSSTYRANQPQHF TGTGCCAGCAGTTCCACGTACAGAGCCAATCAGCCCCAGCATTTT
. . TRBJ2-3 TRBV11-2 CASSLAGQDTQYF TGTGCCAGCAGCTTAGCAGGGCAGGATACGCAGTATTTT